A single sample gave rise to the 11 T cell receptor beta chains below, sequenced in a study of cytomegalovirus exposure and HLA in healthy donors. 13 Jbeta primers and 60 Vbeta primers were used for the PCR. Clones were sequenced by immunoSEQ multiplex PCR, and TCRdb holds only the in-frame ones, with some missing. Of more than 85,000 clones in the sample, around 75% were seen once. The specimen was PBMCs. These receptors were taken from a man aged 25 to 40 in good health and CMV-seronegative.

The gene calls are TRBV4-2 and TRBJ2-7, with a tentative D call TRBD2 (6 bases). Germline V CDR1 and CDR2: LGHNA, YNFKEQ. V was trimmed by 0 bases and J by 5 bases, leaving 14 bases between them. CDR3 length equals 15 residues. This CDR3 reads CASSQEEGGVDEQYF. The CDR3 DNA reads as TGTGCCAGCAGCCAAGAGGAGGGCGGGGTTGACGAGCAGTACTTC.

The genes are TRBV7-9 and TRBJ2-3, with D possibly matching TRBD2 (6 bases). The V gene's germline CDR1 is SEHNR and CDR2 FQNEAQ (reference sequence). The CDR3 runs 15 residues. Trimming cost V 2 bases and J 0 bases, with 9 bases left between them. CDR3 nucleotide sequence: TGTGCCAGCAGCTTATGGCTAGCGAGCACAGATACGCAGTATTTT. Amino acids: CASSLWLASTDTQYF. The full variable domain, with the rest looked up from reference TRBV7-9 and TRBJ2-3, is DTGVSQNPRHKITKRGQNVTFRCDPISEHNRLYWYRQTLGQGPEFLTYFQNEAQLEKSRLLSDRFSAERPKGSFSTLEIQRTEQGDSAMYLCASSLWLASTDTQYFGPGTRLTVL.

The table lists this clone with a few counts. The rearrangement uses TRBV29-1 and TRBJ2-1; 8 positions match TRBD2. Germline V gives CDR1 SQVTM, CDR2 ANQGSEA. This CDR3 spans 13 amino acids. V was pared by 6 bases and J by 5 bases, with 6 bases of the junction left unmatched. CDR3 region: CSVALTSDNEQFF. CDR3 sequence (DNA): TGCAGCGTCGCCCTGACTAGCGACAATGAGCAGTTCTTC.

The V gene is TRBV19, the J gene TRBJ1-5, with TRBD1 matching over 7 bases. The CDR3 is 14 amino acids. Trimming cost V 4 bases and J 7 bases; bases outside gene matches: 7. The germline CDR1 and CDR2 sequences are LNHDA and SQIVND (reference sequence). The CDR3 DNA reads as TGTGCCAGTAGTACCCAGGGGGGAGGACAGCCCCAGCATTTT. Translating it yields CASSTQGGGQPQHF.

This sequence joins TRBV19 and TRBJ1-5, with D unresolved. This CDR3 has 14 amino acids. Germline loops: CDR1 LNHDA, CDR2 SQIVND (reference sequence). V was cut by 3 bases and J by 7 bases, with 13 bases left in between. The CDR3 sequence: CASSIRDTGQPQHF. As DNA, the CDR3 is TGTGCCAGTAGTATTCGGGATACTGGACAGCCCCAGCATTTT.

The chain links TRBV27 to TRBJ2-5; 7 bases agree with TRBD1. The germline gives CDR1 MNHEY, CDR2 SMNVEV (reference sequence). V dropped 5 bases and J dropped 5; count of bases not matched to a gene: 5. The CDR3 covers 13 residues. CDR3 region: CASSVGGWETQYF. CDR3 DNA: TGTGCCAGCAGTGTAGGGGGCTGGGAGACCCAGTACTTC.

The V gene is TRBV5-1, the J gene TRBJ2-7, with 9 bases lining up with TRBD1. The germline CDR1 and CDR2 sequences are SGHRS and YFSETQ. Trimming cost V 2 bases and J 0 bases; bases outside gene matches: 6. The CDR3 is 16 amino acids. The CDR3 sequence: CASSFFGTGSSYEQYF. CDR3 in DNA: TGCGCCAGCAGCTTCTTCGGGACAGGGAGCTCCTACGAGCAGTACTTC.

V gene TRBV9 combines with J gene TRBJ2-3; the match to TRBD1 covers 7 bases. CDR1 and CDR2 (germline): SGDLS, YYNGEE. This CDR3 has 17 residues. The junction had 16 bases not matched to a gene; V was cut back by 3 bases and J by 6 bases. The CDR3 protein is CASSAHAGTEGLDTQYF. In nucleotides, the CDR3 is TGTGCCAGCAGCGCCCACGCCGGGACAGAGGGTCTGGATACGCAGTATTTT. The full variable domain, in which reference TRBV9 and TRBJ2-3 provide the parts outside the CDR3, is DSGVTQTPKHLITATGQRVTLRCSPRSGDLSVYWYQQSLDQGLQFLIQYYNGEERAKGNILERFSAQQFPDLHSELNLSSLELGDSALYFCASSAHAGTEGLDTQYFGPGTRLTVL.

A few counts support this clone. V gene TRBV4-3 combines with J gene TRBJ1-4, with D uncertain. CDR3 length: 16 amino acids. CDR1 LGHNA and CDR2 YSLEER come from the germline V gene. The V end lost 1 base, the J end lost 5 bases, and 14 bases lay between the germline ends. The CDR3 spells CASSQASGSRNEKLFF. CDR3 in DNA: TGCGCCAGCAGCCAAGCCTCGGGGTCAAGGAATGAAAAACTGTTTTTT.

The V gene is TRBV10-3, the J gene TRBJ1-4; 8 bases are shared with TRBD1. Unmatched junction bases numbered 0, after V lost 2 bases and J lost 4 bases. The length of the CDR3 is 14 residues. Germline CDR1 ENHRY, CDR2 SYGVKD. CDR3 protein: CAISEGQGNEKLFF. The CDR3 DNA is TGTGCCATCAGTGAGGGACAGGGTAATGAAAAACTGTTTTTT.

The chain is built from TRBV5-4 and TRBJ1-1; possible D gene TRBD1, 6 bases. The CDR3 runs 13 residues. Germline lookup yields CDR1 SGHNT and CDR2 YYREEE (reference sequence). Between the trimmed V and J ends, which lost 4 bases and 1 base, there was a span of 8 bases. The chain's CDR3 is CASSRTANTEAFF. CDR3 nucleotide sequence: TGTGCCAGCAGCAGGACAGCGAACACTGAAGCTTTCTTT.